Listed here are 26 T cell receptor beta chains from one sample, sequenced in a study of T cell repertoires in aging, cancer and after chemotherapy. Multiplex touch-down PCR with TRB-A/B primers amplified rearranged V-D-J TRB sequences. Using its own MiXCR run on the multiplex PCR reads, TCRdb lists one record per CDR3 protein. Of 4,000 to 4,500 distinct CDR3 sequences detected, 27% appear once; the ten largest clones hold roughly a third. The template was genomic DNA from peripheral blood, not RNA. Sample: blood. The source of these receptors is a human donor with a blood cancer.

This clonotype was recorded a few times. The J gene is TRBJ1-2, the V gene TRBV10-3, with D possibly matching TRBD1 (5 bases). CDR3 length: 14 amino acids. The V and J ends lost 0 bases and 2 bases respectively, with 7 bases between them. Germline V lookup: CDR1 ENHRY, CDR2 SYGVKD. CDR3 in amino acids: CAISESDRNYGYTF. The CDR3 DNA is TGTGCCATCAGTGAGTCCGACAGAAACTATGGCTACACCTTC.

In this sample, this clonotype turned up a few times. The chain employs TRBV18 and TRBJ1-4, with 8 bases lining up with TRBD1. This CDR3 is built from 15 residues. J gave up 3 bases and V 3 bases, and 3 bases lay outside the gene matches. Per germline, CDR1 KGHSH and CDR2 LQKENI. CDR3 loop: CASSPRQGSNEKLFF. DNA of the CDR3: TGTGCCAGCTCACCGCGACAGGGGTCTAATGAAAAACTGTTTTTT.

In DNA form, the CDR3 reads TGTGCCAGCAGTTTTGACAGGGATCAGGAGACCCAGTACTTC. Translated: CASSFDRDQETQYF. V usage is TRBV12-3 or TRBV12-4 and J usage is TRBJ2-5; TRBD1 aligns across 7 bases. The CDR3 extends over 14 amino acids. The V segment lost 3 bases and the J segment 5 bases; nucleotides outside the gene matches: 6.

By share, this clonotype ranks as large (0.1 to 1%). The chain employs TRBV12-3 or TRBV12-4 and TRBJ1-5; the D is unclear. V was shortened by 0 bases and J by 5 bases, with 5 bases between the two germline ends. The CDR3 is 13 amino acids. The CDR3 region has the DNA TGTGCCAGCAGTTTAGCTTCTCATCAGCCCCAGCATTTT. Amino acids: CASSLASHQPQHF.

This chain connects TRBV7-9 to TRBJ1-5; 10 bases agree with TRBD1. With 5 bases clipped from V and 7 bases from J, the junction kept 8 bases outside the gene matches. The CDR3 spans 15 residues. Germline values: CDR1 SEHNR, CDR2 FQNEAQ (reference sequence). The CDR3 loop is CASSAGQGNLQPQHF. In nucleotides, the CDR3 is TGTGCCAGCAGCGCGGGACAGGGGAATTTACAGCCCCAGCATTTT.

This clonotype appeared a few times. The chain carries TRBV12-3 or TRBV12-4 and TRBJ2-7; TRBD1 matches at 7 bases. J gave up 10 bases and V 5 bases, and 5 bases lay outside the gene matches. The CDR3 sequence is 11 residues long. The CDR3 DNA reads TGTGCCAGCAGTGGCGAGGGGGCCCAGTACTTC. It is translated as CASSGEGAQYF.

The rearrangement joins TRBV9 to TRBJ2-3; the D is unclear. The V end was cut by 0 bases, the J end by 6 bases, with 8 bases between. Germline CDR1 SGDLS, CDR2 YYNGEE. CDR3 length equals 13 residues. CDR3: CASSVGSGDTQYF. CDR3 coding DNA: TGTGCCAGCAGCGTAGGTTCAGGTGATACGCAGTATTTT. Full variable domain (remainder filled in from reference TRBV9 and TRBJ2-3): DSGVTQTPKHLITATGQRVTLRCSPRSGDLSVYWYQQSLDQGLQFLIQYYNGEERAKGNILERFSAQQFPDLHSELNLSSLELGDSALYFCASSVGSGDTQYFGPGTRLTVL.

For this clonotype: A much bigger clone sits one base away, suggesting this may be a read error. V gene TRBV20-1 combines with J gene TRBJ1-2; D unresolved. The CDR3 runs to 11 residues. Germline values: CDR1 DFQATT, CDR2 SNEGSKA (reference sequence). The CDR3 is CNAPVGYGYTF. CDR3 coding DNA: TGCAATGCCCCAGTCGGGTATGGCTACACCTTC.

The genes are TRBV5-1 and TRBJ2-2, with 11 nucleotides matching TRBD2. Per germline, CDR1 SGHRS and CDR2 YFSETQ. This CDR3 spans 16 amino acids. J was trimmed by 4 bases and V by 3 bases; bases with no gene match: 5. The CDR3 nucleotides read TGCGCCAGCAGCTCCATAGCGGGAGGGGGCACCGGGGAGCTGTTTTTT. Translated: CASSSIAGGGTGELFF.

The V and J genes are TRBV6-6 and TRBJ2-7; D not resolved. Germline CDR1 is MNHNY and CDR2 is SVGAGI (reference sequence). The CDR3 sequence is 12 residues long. V dropped 3 bases and J dropped 7 bases, with 10 bases sitting between them. As DNA, the CDR3 is TGTGCCAGCAGTTATACCAATACAGAGCAGTACTTC. It codes for CASSYTNTEQYF.

By share of the sample, this clonotype is medium-sized. The chain uses TRBV27 and TRBJ2-2, with 11 positions matching TRBD1. CDR3 length equals 16 residues. V shed 5 bases, J shed 5 bases, and the junction held 7 bases outside the gene matches. Germline loops: CDR1 MNHEY, CDR2 SMNVEV (reference sequence). CDR3 protein: CASSPHGTGGTGELFF. The CDR3 DNA follows: TGTGCCAGCAGTCCTCACGGGACAGGGGGGACCGGGGAGCTGTTTTTT.

This clonotype was seen a handful of times. This chain joins TRBV20-1 and TRBJ2-1; no clear D. The CDR3 has 17 residues. CDR1 DFQATT and CDR2 SNEGSKA come from the germline V gene (reference sequence). The V end lost 0 bases, the J end lost 6 bases, and 21 bases lay between the germline ends. CDR3 loop: CSARDSSSWKAVNEQFF. The CDR3, as DNA: TGCAGTGCTAGAGACTCGTCTAGTTGGAAGGCGGTCAATGAGCAGTTCTTC.

The chain joins TRBV19 to TRBJ2-4, with TRBD2 identical over 9 bases. With V trimmed by 3 bases and J by 1 base, 1 base remained unmatched. The length of the CDR3 is 15 residues. CDR1 and CDR2 (germline): LNHDA, SQIVND (reference sequence). The CDR3 sequence: CASSISGSAKNIQYF. In nucleotides, the CDR3 is TGTGCCAGTAGTATTAGCGGGAGTGCCAAAAACATTCAGTACTTC.

The chain couples TRBV6-2 or TRBV6-3 to TRBJ1-2; TRBD1 matches 9 bases. Germline V gives CDR1 MNHEY, CDR2 SVGEGT. The CDR3 covers 14 residues. V shed 0 bases and J 8 bases; nucleotides not matched to a gene: 4. The CDR3 loop is CASSYSTGGWGYTF. CDR3 sequence (DNA): TGTGCCAGCAGTTACTCTACAGGGGGCTGGGGCTACACCTTC.

This clonotype turned up a few times. V and J are TRBV11-3 and TRBJ2-3, with D hard to call. The germline V gene encodes CDR1 SGHNT and CDR2 YENEEA. CDR3 size: 13 residues. The germline V and J ends were trimmed by 2 bases and 4 bases, with 7 bases remaining between them. The CDR3, as DNA: TGTGCCAGCAGCTTATCCGGTCCAGATACGCAGTATTTT. It yields the protein CASSLSGPDTQYF.

This rearrangement joins TRBV5-4 to TRBJ2-5, with 11 bases lining up with TRBD2. Trimming cost V 4 bases and J 4 bases; bases outside gene matches: 9. This CDR3 region has 16 residues. Germline loops: CDR1 SGHNT, CDR2 YYREEE (reference sequence). CDR3 sequence reads: CASSLRLAGPSETQYF. The CDR3 bases are TGTGCCAGCAGCCTAAGACTAGCGGGACCCTCAGAGACCCAGTACTTC.

This clonotype has just a few counts. The V gene is TRBV19, the J gene TRBJ1-5, with 8 bases identical to TRBD1. CDR1 and CDR2 (germline): LNHDA, SQIVND (reference sequence). The CDR3 spans 15 residues. V dropped 7 bases and J dropped 5; count of bases not matched to a gene: 10. CDR3 coding DNA: TGTGCCAGTACTCCTAATACAGGGGGTGATCAGCCCCAGCATTTT. Protein sequence: CASTPNTGGDQPQHF.

This chain connects TRBV4-1 to TRBJ2-1; TRBD2 matches at 9 bases. The CDR3 length is 16 residues. After removal of 5 bases from V and 7 bases from J, the junction contained 12 bases not matched to a gene. CDR1 and CDR2 from the germline V gene are MGHRA and YSYEKL. CDR3 sequence (DNA): TGCGCCAGCAGCTGGCGAGCGGCGGGAGGGCCGAATGAGCAGTTCTTC. It specifies CASSWRAAGGPNEQFF.

The chain employs TRBV20-1 and TRBJ2-3; TRBD2 agrees at 8 bases. The CDR3 has 18 amino acids. V was pared by 4 bases and J by 0 bases, with 15 bases of the junction left unmatched. Germline assignment: CDR1 DFQATT and CDR2 SNEGSKA (reference sequence). The CDR3 DNA follows: TGCAGTGCTACGCAGCCGGGACTAGTAGGAACTAGCACAGATACGCAGTATTTT. Residues: CSATQPGLVGTSTDTQYF.

In the case of this clonotype: Since a much larger clone is just one base distant, this may be a read error. This chain uses TRBV6-1 with TRBJ2-1; D call uncertain. This CDR3 is built from 13 residues. CDR1 MNHNS and CDR2 SASEGT come from the germline V gene. V lost 5 bases and J 5 bases, leaving 10 bases between the germline ends. Written as DNA, the CDR3 is TGTGCCAGCAGTCGAATCACAAACAATGAGCAGTTCTTC. Amino acids: CASSRITNNEQFF.

This sequence joins TRBV4-2 and TRBJ2-3; 8 bases line up with TRBD1. With V trimmed by 0 bases and J by 6 bases, 2 bases remained unmatched. The CDR3 has 14 amino acids. Per germline, CDR1 LGHNA and CDR2 YNFKEQ. DNA of the CDR3: TGTGCCAGCAGCCAAGACAGGGGGCAGGATACGCAGTATTTT. Protein: CASSQDRGQDTQYF.

The J gene is TRBJ2-3, the V gene TRBV12-3 or TRBV12-4; tentative D call: TRBD2 (6 bases). Trimming took 7 bases from V and 0 from J, leaving 11 bases between them. The CDR3 is 14 residues long. The CDR3 DNA reads TGTGCCAGCATTTTCGGGGGAAGCACAGATACGCAGTATTTT. Its translation: CASIFGGSTDTQYF.

The chain recombines TRBV20-1 with TRBJ1-1, with 9 bases lining up with TRBD1. This CDR3 comprises 20 residues. The V segment lost 0 bases and the J segment 3 bases; nucleotides outside the gene matches: 20. Germline V gene sequence: CDR1 DFQATT, CDR2 SNEGSKA (reference sequence). The CDR3 is CSARDLGQGIPRLVHTEAFF. The CDR3 DNA is TGCAGTGCTAGAGATCTAGGACAGGGGATCCCCAGGTTGGTTCACACTGAAGCTTTCTTT.

V is TRBV5-4 and J is TRBJ2-2; D call uncertain. The germline V gene encodes CDR1 SGHNT and CDR2 YYREEE (reference sequence). This CDR3 is built from 13 residues. The V and J ends lost 4 bases and 6 bases respectively, with 10 bases between them. Here the CDR3 DNA reads TGTGCCAGCAGCCCATGGGCGGCCGGGGAGCTGTTTTTT. It codes for CASSPWAAGELFF.

In its sample, this clonotype is medium-sized (0.01 to 0.1%). The J gene is TRBJ1-2, the V gene TRBV30; possible D gene TRBD1, 6 bases. V shed 5 bases and J shed 4 bases, with 8 bases lying between them. CDR1 GTSNPN and CDR2 SVGIG come from the germline V gene (reference sequence). The CDR3 is made up of 11 amino acids. Here the CDR3 DNA reads TGTGCCTGGGGACAGATCTATGGCTACACCTTC. This encodes CAWGQIYGYTF.

The chain has TRBV27 and TRBJ2-6; D is unresolved. The ends were cut back, 2 bases at V and 0 bases at J, with 11 bases in the middle. The CDR3 loop spans 17 amino acids. Germline lookup yields CDR1 MNHEY and CDR2 SMNVEV (reference sequence). DNA of the CDR3: TGTGCCAGCAGTTTAAGCCCCCTCCCCTCTGGGGCCAACGTCCTGACTTTC. It encodes CASSLSPLPSGANVLTF.